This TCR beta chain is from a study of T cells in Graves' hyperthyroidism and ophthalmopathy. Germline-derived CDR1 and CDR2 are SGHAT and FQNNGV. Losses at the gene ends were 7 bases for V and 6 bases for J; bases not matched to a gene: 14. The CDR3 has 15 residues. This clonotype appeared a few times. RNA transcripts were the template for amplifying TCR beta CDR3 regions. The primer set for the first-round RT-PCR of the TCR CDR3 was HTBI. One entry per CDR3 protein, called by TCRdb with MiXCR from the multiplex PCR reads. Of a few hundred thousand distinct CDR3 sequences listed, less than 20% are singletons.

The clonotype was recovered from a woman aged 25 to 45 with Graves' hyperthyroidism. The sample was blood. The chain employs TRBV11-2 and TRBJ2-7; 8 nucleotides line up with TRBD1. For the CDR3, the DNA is TGTGCCAGCACCACCCAGGCAGGGGGCCCCGTCGAGCAGTACTTC. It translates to CASTTQAGGPVEQYF. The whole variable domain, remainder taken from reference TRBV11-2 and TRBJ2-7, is EAGVAQSPRYKIIEKRQSVAFWCNPISGHATLYWYQQILGQGPKLLIQFQNNGVVDDSQLPKDRFSAERLKGVDSTLKIQPAKLEDSAVYLCASTTQAGGPVEQYFGPGTRLTVT.